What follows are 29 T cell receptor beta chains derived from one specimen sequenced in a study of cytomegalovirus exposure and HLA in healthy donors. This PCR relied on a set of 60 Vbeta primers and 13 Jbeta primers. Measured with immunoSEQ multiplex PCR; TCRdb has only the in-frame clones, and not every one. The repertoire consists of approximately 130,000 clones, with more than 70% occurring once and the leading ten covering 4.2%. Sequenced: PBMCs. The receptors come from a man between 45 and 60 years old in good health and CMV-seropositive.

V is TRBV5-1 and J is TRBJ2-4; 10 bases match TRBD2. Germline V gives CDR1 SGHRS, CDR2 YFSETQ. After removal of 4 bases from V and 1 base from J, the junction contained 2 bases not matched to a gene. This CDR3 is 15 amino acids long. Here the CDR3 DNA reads TGCGCCAGCAGCCAAGCGGGGGGGGCCAAAAACATTCAGTACTTC. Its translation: CASSQAGGAKNIQYF.

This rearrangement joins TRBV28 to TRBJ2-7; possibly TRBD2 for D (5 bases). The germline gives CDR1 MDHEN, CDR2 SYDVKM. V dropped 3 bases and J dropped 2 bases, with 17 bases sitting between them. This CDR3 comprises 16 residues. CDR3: CASSFALATLAYEQYF. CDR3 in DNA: TGTGCCAGCAGTTTTGCTTTAGCGACGCTTGCCTACGAGCAGTACTTC.

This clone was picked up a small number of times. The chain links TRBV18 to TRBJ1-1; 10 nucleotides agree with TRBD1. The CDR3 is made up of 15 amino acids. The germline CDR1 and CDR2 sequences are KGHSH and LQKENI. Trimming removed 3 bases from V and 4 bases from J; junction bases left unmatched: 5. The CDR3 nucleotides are TGTGCCAGCTCACCTTGGGGACAGGGGACCACTGAAGCTTTCTTT. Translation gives CASSPWGQGTTEAFF.

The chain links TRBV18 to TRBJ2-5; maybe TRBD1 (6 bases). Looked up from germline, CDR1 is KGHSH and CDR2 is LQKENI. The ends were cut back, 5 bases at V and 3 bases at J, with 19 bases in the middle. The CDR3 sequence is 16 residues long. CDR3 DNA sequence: TGTGCCAGCTCAGATACGACCACGGACAGAGAAGAGACCCAGTACTTC. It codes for CASSDTTTDREETQYF.

The chain's CDR3 is CASSSGLNQYQETQYF. In DNA, the CDR3 is TGTGCCAGCAGCTCTGGACTAAACCAGTACCAAGAGACCCAGTACTTC. The V gene is TRBV13, the J gene TRBJ2-5; D is perhaps TRBD2 (6 bases). The CDR3 is 16 residues long. Trimming cost V 4 bases and J 0 bases, with 15 bases left between them. Germline V CDR1 and CDR2: PRHDT, FYEKMQ (reference sequence).

Here the CDR3 reads CASSLAGAGKGETQYF. The CDR3 nucleotides read TGTGCCAGCAGCTTAGCGGGGGCAGGGAAAGGGGAGACCCAGTACTTC. The J gene is TRBJ2-5, the V gene TRBV7-8; TRBD1 might be the D (6 bases). V gave up 0 bases and J gave up 5 bases, with 16 bases separating them. The CDR3 spans 16 residues. CDR1 and CDR2 (germline): SGHVS, FQNEAQ.

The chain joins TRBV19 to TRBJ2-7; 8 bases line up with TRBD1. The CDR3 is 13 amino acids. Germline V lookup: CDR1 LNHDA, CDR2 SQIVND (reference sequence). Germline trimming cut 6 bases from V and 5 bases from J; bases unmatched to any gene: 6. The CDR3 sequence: CASSPTGAHEQYF. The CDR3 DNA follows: TGTGCCAGTAGCCCGACAGGGGCTCACGAGCAGTACTTC.

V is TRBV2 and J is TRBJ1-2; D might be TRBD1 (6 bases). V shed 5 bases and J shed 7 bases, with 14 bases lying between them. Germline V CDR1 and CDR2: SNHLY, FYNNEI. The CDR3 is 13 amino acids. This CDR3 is CASSRDNIRGYTF. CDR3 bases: TGTGCCAGCAGTAGGGACAATATCCGTGGCTACACCTTC.

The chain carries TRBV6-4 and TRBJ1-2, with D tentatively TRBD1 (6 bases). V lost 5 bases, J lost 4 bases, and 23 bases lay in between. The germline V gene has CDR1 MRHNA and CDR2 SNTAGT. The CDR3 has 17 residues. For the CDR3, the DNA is TGTGCCAGCAGTCGATCGGCGTCGTTACAGGGTACCTATGGCTACACCTTC. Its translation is CASSRSASLQGTYGYTF.

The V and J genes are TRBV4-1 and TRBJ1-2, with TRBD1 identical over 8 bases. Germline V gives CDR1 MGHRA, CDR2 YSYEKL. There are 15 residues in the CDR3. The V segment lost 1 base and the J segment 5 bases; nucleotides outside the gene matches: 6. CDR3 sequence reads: CASSQAATGDYGYTF. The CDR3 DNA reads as TGCGCCAGCAGCCAAGCGGCGACAGGGGATTATGGCTACACCTTC.

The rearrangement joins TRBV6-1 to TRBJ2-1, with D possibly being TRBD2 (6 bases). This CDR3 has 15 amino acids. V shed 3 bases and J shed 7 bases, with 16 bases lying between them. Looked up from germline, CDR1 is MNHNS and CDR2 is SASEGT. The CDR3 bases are TGTGCCAGCAGTGACGATCCGAGGGGAGGTAATGAGCAGTTCTTC. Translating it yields CASSDDPRGGNEQFF.

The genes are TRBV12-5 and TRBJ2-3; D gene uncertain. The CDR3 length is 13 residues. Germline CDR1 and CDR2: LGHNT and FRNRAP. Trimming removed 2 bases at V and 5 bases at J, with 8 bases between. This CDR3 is CASGLQEIDTQYF. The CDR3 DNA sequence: TGTGCTAGTGGTTTGCAGGAAATAGATACGCAGTATTTT.

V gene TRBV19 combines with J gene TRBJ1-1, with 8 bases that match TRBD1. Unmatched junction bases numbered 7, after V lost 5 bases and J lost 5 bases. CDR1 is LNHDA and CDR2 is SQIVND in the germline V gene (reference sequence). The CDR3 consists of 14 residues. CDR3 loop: CASSPRDRRTEAFF. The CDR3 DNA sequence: TGTGCCAGTAGTCCTCGGGACAGGCGAACTGAAGCTTTCTTT. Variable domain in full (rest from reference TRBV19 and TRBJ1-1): DGGITQSPKYLFRKEGQNVTLSCEQNLNHDAMYWYRQDPGQGLRLIYYSQIVNDFQKGDIAEGYSVSREKKESFPLTVTSAQKNPTAFYLCASSPRDRRTEAFFGQGTRLTVV.

Here the CDR3 reads CASVDKYNQPQHF. The DNA of the CDR3 is TGTGCCAGTGTTGACAAGTACAACCAGCCCCAGCATTTT. The chain recombines TRBV19 with TRBJ1-5; D remains unclear. V shed 8 bases and J shed 7 bases, with 15 bases lying between them. In germline, CDR1 is LNHDA, CDR2 SQIVND (reference sequence). This CDR3 spans 13 amino acids.

CDR3 DNA: TGTGCCAGCAGCTTATCGTCCGAGCAGTACTTC. Protein: CASSLSSEQYF. The chain combines TRBV11-3 with TRBJ2-7; no firm D call. The CDR3 consists of 11 residues. V lost 2 bases and J lost 6, with 5 bases in between. The V gene's germline CDR1 is SGHNT and CDR2 YENEEA. The full variable domain, its missing parts supplied by reference TRBV11-3 and TRBJ2-7, is EAGVVQSPRYKIIEKKQPVAFWCNPISGHNTLYWYLQNLGQGPELLIRYENEEAVDDSQLPKDRFSAERLKGVDSTLKIQPAELGDSAVYLCASSLSSEQYFGPGTRLTVT.

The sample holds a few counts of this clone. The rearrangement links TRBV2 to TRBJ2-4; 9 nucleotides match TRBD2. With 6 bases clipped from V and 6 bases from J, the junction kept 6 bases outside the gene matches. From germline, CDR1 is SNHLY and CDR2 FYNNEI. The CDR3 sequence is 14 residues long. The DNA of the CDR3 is TGTGCCAGCAGCCTGGGACTAGCCGTAAACATTCAGTACTTC. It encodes CASSLGLAVNIQYF.

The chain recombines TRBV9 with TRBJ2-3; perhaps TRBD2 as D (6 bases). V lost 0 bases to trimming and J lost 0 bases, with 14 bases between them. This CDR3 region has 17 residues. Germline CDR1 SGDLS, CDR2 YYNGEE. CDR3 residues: CASSVGGVGTSTDTQYF. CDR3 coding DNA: TGTGCCAGCAGCGTAGGTGGAGTGGGGACTAGCACAGATACGCAGTATTTT.

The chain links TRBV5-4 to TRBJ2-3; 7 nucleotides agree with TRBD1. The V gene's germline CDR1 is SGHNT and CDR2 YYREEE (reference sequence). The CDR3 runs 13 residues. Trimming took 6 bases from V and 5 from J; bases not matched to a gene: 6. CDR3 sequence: CASKKGAGDTQYF. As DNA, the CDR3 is TGTGCCAGCAAGAAGGGGGCCGGAGATACGCAGTATTTT.

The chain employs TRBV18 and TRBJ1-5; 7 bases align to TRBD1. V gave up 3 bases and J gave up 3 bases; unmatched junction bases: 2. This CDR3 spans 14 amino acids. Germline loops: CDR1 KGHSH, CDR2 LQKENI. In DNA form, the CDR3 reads TGTGCCAGCTCACCGGGACAGATCAATCAGCCCCAGCATTTT. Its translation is CASSPGQINQPQHF.

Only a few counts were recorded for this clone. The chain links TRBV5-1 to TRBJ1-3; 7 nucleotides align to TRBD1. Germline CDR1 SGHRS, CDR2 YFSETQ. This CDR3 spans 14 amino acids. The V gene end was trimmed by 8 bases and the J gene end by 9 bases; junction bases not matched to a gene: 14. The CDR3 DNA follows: TGCGCCAGTCGAACCGGGACAGAGAAAGGCACCATATATTTT. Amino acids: CASRTGTEKGTIYF.

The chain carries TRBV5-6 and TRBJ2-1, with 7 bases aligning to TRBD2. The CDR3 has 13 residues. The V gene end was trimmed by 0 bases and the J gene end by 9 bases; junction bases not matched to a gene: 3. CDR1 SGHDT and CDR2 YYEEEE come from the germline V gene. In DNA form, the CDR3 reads TGTGCCAGCAGCTTGGGGTGGGAGGGTGAGCAGTTCTTC. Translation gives CASSLGWEGEQFF.

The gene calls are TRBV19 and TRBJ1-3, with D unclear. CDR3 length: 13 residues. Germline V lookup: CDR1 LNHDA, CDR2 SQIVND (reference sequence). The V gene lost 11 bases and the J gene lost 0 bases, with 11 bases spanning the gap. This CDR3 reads CASRRLSGNTIYF. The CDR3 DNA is TGTGCCTCTAGGCGACTCTCTGGAAACACCATATATTTT.

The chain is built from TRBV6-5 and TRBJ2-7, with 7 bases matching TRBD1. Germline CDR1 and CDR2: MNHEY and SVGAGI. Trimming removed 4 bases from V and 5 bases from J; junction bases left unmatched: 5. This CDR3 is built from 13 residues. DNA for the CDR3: TGTGCCAGCAGTTGGACAGGCGAGAACGAGCAGTACTTC. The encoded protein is CASSWTGENEQYF.

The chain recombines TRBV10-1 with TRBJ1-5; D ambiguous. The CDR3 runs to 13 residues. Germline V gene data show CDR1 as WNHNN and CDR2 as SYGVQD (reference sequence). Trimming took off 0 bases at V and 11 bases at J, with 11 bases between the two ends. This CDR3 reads CASSESWQGAQHF. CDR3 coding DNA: TGCGCCAGCAGTGAGTCCTGGCAAGGAGCCCAGCATTTT.

The CDR3 bases are TGCGCCAGCAGCCGGGAGGCACAGGGAGGTGAAGCTTTCTTT. The encoded protein is CASSREAQGGEAFF. The chain combines TRBV5-1 with TRBJ1-1; tentatively, D is TRBD1 (6 bases). The V gene's germline CDR1 is SGHRS and CDR2 YFSETQ. V lost 4 bases, J lost 7 bases, and 17 bases lay in between. The CDR3 length is 14 residues. Full variable domain (missing parts from reference TRBV5-1 and TRBJ1-1): KAGVTQTPRYLIKTRGQQVTLSCSPISGHRSVSWYQQTPGQGLQFLFEYFSETQRNKGNFPGRFSGRQFSNSRSEMNVSTLELGDSALYLCASSREAQGGEAFFGQGTRLTVV.

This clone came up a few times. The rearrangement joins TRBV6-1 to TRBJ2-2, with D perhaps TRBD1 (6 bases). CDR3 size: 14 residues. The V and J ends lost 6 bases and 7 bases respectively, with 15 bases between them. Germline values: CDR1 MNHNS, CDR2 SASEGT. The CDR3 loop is CASRGNTGIGELFF. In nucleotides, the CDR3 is TGTGCCAGCAGAGGTAACACAGGGATCGGGGAGCTGTTTTTT.

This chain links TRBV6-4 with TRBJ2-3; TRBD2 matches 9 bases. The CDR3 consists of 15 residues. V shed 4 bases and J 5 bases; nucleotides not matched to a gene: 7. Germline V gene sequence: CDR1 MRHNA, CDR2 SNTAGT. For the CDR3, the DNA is TGTGCCAGCAGTGGCGCTAGCGGGACGATAGATACGCAGTATTTT. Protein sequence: CASSGASGTIDTQYF.

The CDR3 loop is CASSLGATSYGYTF. The CDR3, as DNA: TGTGCCAGCAGCTTGGGGGCGACGAGCTATGGCTACACCTTC. This chain links TRBV11-3 with TRBJ1-2; a weak D match, TRBD1 (6 bases). Trimming removed 3 bases from V and 4 bases from J, with 12 bases in between. The V gene's germline CDR1 is SGHNT and CDR2 YENEEA. The CDR3 is 14 amino acids.

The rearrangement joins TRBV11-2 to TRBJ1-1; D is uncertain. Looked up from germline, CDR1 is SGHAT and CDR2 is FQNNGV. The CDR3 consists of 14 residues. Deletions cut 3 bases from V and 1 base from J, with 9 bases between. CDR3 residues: CASSFGLRNTEAFF. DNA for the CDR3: TGTGCCAGCAGCTTTGGGCTGAGGAACACTGAAGCTTTCTTT.